A single sample gave rise to the 14 T cell receptor beta chains below, sequenced in a study of blood T cells in healthy people across ages. It was with a sample-barcoded 5' primer and a J-beta primer mix that a second PCR of roughly 7 to 12 cycles was run. TCRdb reanalysed the 5' RACE reads using MiXCR and keeps one entry per CDR3 protein. The sample lists about 1.4 million distinct CDR3 sequences, almost 60% occurring once. Material: blood. All receptors derive from a man aged 18 to 29 in good health.

The genes are TRBV5-5 and TRBJ2-1; 9 bases agree with TRBD1. Germline CDR1 is SGHKS and CDR2 is YYEKEE (reference sequence). The trim removed 4 bases at V and 6 bases at J, leaving 8 bases unmatched. The CDR3 covers 15 residues. The CDR3 coding sequence is TGTGCCAGCAGCCGATACAGGGGGCGCGGCAATGAGCAGTTCTTC. It specifies CASSRYRGRGNEQFF. The whole variable domain, remainder taken from reference TRBV5-5 and TRBJ2-1, is DAGVTQSPTHLIKTRGQQVTLRCSPISGHKSVSWYQQVLGQGPQFIFQYYEKEERGRGNFPDRFSARQFPNYSSELNVNALLLGDSALYLCASSRYRGRGNEQFFGPGTRLTVL.

This clonotype came up many times. The V and J genes are TRBV29-1 and TRBJ2-7, with D possibly being TRBD2 (5 bases). V was cut by 0 bases and J by 0 bases, with 6 bases left in between. The CDR3 runs to 13 residues. CDR1 and CDR2 (germline): SQVTM, ANQGSEA. CDR3 in DNA: TGCAGCGTTGAAGACCGGGGCTCCTACGAGCAGTACTTC. Translating it yields CSVEDRGSYEQYF.

Concerning this clonotype itself: An end of the junction does not agree with germline; a read error may underlie this. V gene TRBV11-2 combines with J gene TRBJ2-7; 7 bases are shared with TRBD1. The CDR3 has 11 residues. Germline CDR1 SGHAT, CDR2 FQNNGV. CDR3 protein: CDSSLQGEQYF. As DNA, the CDR3 is TGTGACAGCAGCTTACAGGGGGAGCAGTACTTC.

This clonotype was recorded only once. V is TRBV20-1 and J is TRBJ1-2; 7 bases agree with TRBD1. The CDR3 extends over 13 amino acids. Germline CDR1 DFQATT, CDR2 SNEGSKA (reference sequence). Unmatched junction bases numbered 8, after V lost 6 bases and J lost 4 bases. The CDR3 is CSARSRDSYGYTF. The DNA of the CDR3 is TGCAGTGCCAGGAGTCGGGACAGCTATGGCTACACCTTC.

The rearrangement uses TRBV6-2 or TRBV6-3 and TRBJ2-3, with no clear D. Germline V gene lookup returns CDR1 MNHEY and CDR2 SVGEGT. Trimming stripped 7 bases from V and 6 bases from J, with 8 bases between. This CDR3 region has 11 residues. The CDR3 DNA reads as TGTGCCAGCAAGCAGATGGATACGCAGTATTTT. This codes for CASKQMDTQYF.

The genes are TRBV27 and TRBJ2-2; 12 nucleotides match TRBD1. Per the germline V gene, CDR1 is MNHEY and CDR2 is SMNVEV (reference sequence). The junction had 13 bases not matched to a gene; V was cut back by 10 bases and J by 4 bases. This CDR3 region has 17 residues. CDR3 bases: TGTGCCACCTCCGGGACAGGGGGCTCCACGCCCACCGGGGAGCTGTTTTTT. It translates to CATSGTGGSTPTGELFF.

This clonotype was recorded once. This chain uses TRBV4-1 with TRBJ1-1, with TRBD1 identical over 8 bases. J was trimmed by 7 bases and V by 4 bases; bases with no gene match: 5. Per germline, CDR1 MGHRA and CDR2 YSYEKL. This CDR3 is 13 amino acids long. CDR3 loop: CASSRLTGVEAFF. The CDR3 region has the DNA TGCGCCAGCAGCCGCCTGACAGGGGTTGAAGCTTTCTTT.

The table lists this clonotype with a count of one. The V and J genes are TRBV18 and TRBJ2-4; the D is unclear. Germline V gene sequence: CDR1 KGHSH, CDR2 LQKENI. Trimming removed 7 bases at V and 2 bases at J, with 3 bases between. CDR3 length: 11 amino acids. This chain's CDR3 is CASLTKNIQYF. DNA of the CDR3: TGTGCCAGCTTGACCAAAAACATTCAGTACTTC.

This chain joins TRBV27 and TRBJ2-4; D ambiguous. The J call is doubtful: the DNA matches TRBJ2-5 better. Germline CDR1 and CDR2: MNHEY and SMNVEV (reference sequence). There are 13 residues in the CDR3. The CDR3, as DNA: TGTGCCAGCAGTTTTGGGGTCGCCCAGACCCAGTACTTC. Its protein is CASSFGVAQTQYF.

In nucleotides, the CDR3 is TGCGCCAGCAGCCAACCTTCCGACGAGCAGTACTTC. Translated, it gives CASSQPSDEQYF. The J gene is TRBJ2-7, the V gene TRBV5-1; D call uncertain. The CDR3 sequence is 12 residues long. Germline V gene sequence: CDR1 SGHRS, CDR2 YFSETQ. Trimming pared 4 bases from V and 5 bases from J, leaving 10 bases between.

This clonotype was recorded only once. This rearrangement joins TRBV4-1 to TRBJ1-3, with D possibly being TRBD1 (5 bases). Germline CDR1 reads MGHRA; CDR2 reads YSYEKL. V dropped 0 bases and J dropped 0 bases, with 9 bases sitting between them. This CDR3 has 16 residues. CDR3 DNA sequence: TGCGCCAGCAGCCAAGATCCGGGACTCTCTGGAAACACCATATATTTT. Translated: CASSQDPGLSGNTIYF.

The V and J genes are TRBV28 and TRBJ1-1, with TRBD1 matching 11 bases. J was trimmed by 6 bases and V by 3 bases; bases with no gene match: 6. This CDR3 is built from 15 residues. Germline V gene lookup returns CDR1 MDHEN and CDR2 SYDVKM. CDR3 residues: CASSLRTGGTAEAFF. The CDR3 DNA follows: TGTGCCAGCAGTTTGAGGACAGGGGGCACCGCTGAAGCTTTCTTT.

The chain has TRBV7-2 and TRBJ2-7; D perhaps matches TRBD2 (6 bases). The CDR3 spans 15 residues. Between the trimmed V and J ends, which lost 2 bases and 3 bases, there was a span of 14 bases. Germline V lookup: CDR1 SGHTA, CDR2 FQGNSA. The CDR3 sequence: CASSLRGTSGYEQYF. In DNA form, the CDR3 reads TGTGCCAGCAGCTTACGGGGGACGAGTGGCTACGAGCAGTACTTC.

V usage is TRBV7-2 and J usage is TRBJ2-3; the D is unclear. The CDR3 runs to 15 residues. From germline, CDR1 is SGHTA and CDR2 FQGNSA. V lost 1 base to trimming and J lost 6 bases, with 14 bases between them. CDR3 amino acids: CASSLDSRVIDTQYF. CDR3 in DNA: TGTGCCAGCAGCTTAGACTCAAGGGTAATCGATACGCAGTATTTT. Together with reference TRBV7-2 and TRBJ2-3, the CDR3 gives the full variable domain: GAGVSQSPSNKVTEKGKDVELRCDPISGHTALYWYRQSLGQGLEFLIYFQGNSAPDKSGLPSDRFSAERTGGSVSTLTIQRTQQEDSAVYLCASSLDSRVIDTQYFGPGTRLTVL.